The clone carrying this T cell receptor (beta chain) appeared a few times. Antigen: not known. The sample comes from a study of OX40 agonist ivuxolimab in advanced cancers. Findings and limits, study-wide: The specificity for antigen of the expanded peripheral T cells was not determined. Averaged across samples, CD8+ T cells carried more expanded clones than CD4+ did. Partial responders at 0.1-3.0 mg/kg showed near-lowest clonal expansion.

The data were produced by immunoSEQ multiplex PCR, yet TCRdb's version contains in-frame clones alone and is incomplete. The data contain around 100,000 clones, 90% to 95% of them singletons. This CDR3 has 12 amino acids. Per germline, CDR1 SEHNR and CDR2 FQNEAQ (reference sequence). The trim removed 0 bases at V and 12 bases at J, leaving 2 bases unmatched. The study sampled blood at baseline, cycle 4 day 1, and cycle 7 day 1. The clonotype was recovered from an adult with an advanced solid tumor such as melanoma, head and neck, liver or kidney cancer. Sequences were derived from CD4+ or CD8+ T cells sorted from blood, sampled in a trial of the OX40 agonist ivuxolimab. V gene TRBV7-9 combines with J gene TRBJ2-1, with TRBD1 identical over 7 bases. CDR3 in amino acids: CASSLARDRQFF. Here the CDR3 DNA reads TGTGCCAGCAGCTTAGCTCGGGACAGGCAGTTCTTC.